The 25 T cell receptor beta chains below were found in one sample sequenced in a study of T cells expressing NK-cell markers. After re-calling the 5' RACE reads, TCRdb lists one entry per CDR3 protein, DNA absent. The sample table includes approximately 420,000 distinct CDR3 sequences. Sequenced input: blood T cells: a sorted CD56 or NKG2C T cell subset, CD4+ or CD8+ T cells, or bulk PBMC T cells (not recorded which). These receptor sequences come from a woman in her forties or fifties in good health.

This sequence joins TRBV6-4 and TRBJ2-3; there is no DNA to check the TCRdb D call of TRBD1. Germline loops: CDR1 MRHNA, CDR2 SNTAGT. The CDR3 has 16 amino acids. CDR3 protein: CASSARQEGDADTQYF.

The chain employs TRBV27 and TRBJ2-7; as DNA is missing, the TRBD1 call by TCRdb cannot be tested. Germline values: CDR1 MNHEY, CDR2 SMNVEV (reference sequence). This CDR3 is built from 12 residues. CDR3 residues: CGVGTGSYEQYF.

The chain uses TRBV9 and TRBJ2-1; TCRdb names TRBD2, which stays unverified in the absence of DNA. CDR3 size: 16 residues. Germline assignment: CDR1 SGDLS and CDR2 YYNGEE. CDR3 sequence reads: CASSVGSSGTYNEQFF.

V gene TRBV20-1 combines with J gene TRBJ1-4; TCRdb's D call of TRBD1 is untestable without DNA. Germline V lookup: CDR1 DFQATT, CDR2 SNEGSKA (reference sequence). The CDR3 totals 12 residues. The CDR3 loop is CSAKGAREKLFF.

The V call is TRBV4-1, the J call TRBJ2-5; the TCRdb call, TRBD1, lacks DNA for checking. Germline V gene lookup returns CDR1 MGHRA and CDR2 YSYEKL. This CDR3 spans 16 amino acids. CDR3 sequence reads: CASSQASGTPQETQYF.

The chain is built from TRBV6-6 and TRBJ2-1. CDR1 MNHNY and CDR2 SVGAGI come from the germline V gene (reference sequence). This CDR3 is built from 14 residues. The CDR3 loop is CASSYLASYNEQFF.

The rearrangement links TRBV6-5 to TRBJ2-1; TCRdb reports TRBD2, a call that lacks DNA to check it against. CDR3 length: 14 residues. Germline V gives CDR1 MNHEY, CDR2 SVGAGI. Here the CDR3 reads CASCKAGVYNEQFF.

The V and J genes are TRBV15 and TRBJ2-2; TCRdb reports TRBD2, a call that lacks DNA to check it against. The germline gives CDR1 LNHNV, CDR2 YYDKDF (reference sequence). The CDR3 length is 17 residues. This CDR3 is CATSRVGLAGDTGELFF.

This chain uses TRBV6-5 with TRBJ2-1; TCRdb's D call, TRBD2, is unchecked because there is no DNA. The CDR3 extends over 14 amino acids. Germline V gene lookup returns CDR1 MNHEY and CDR2 SVGAGI. CDR3 region: CASKGGLAANEQFF.

The genes are TRBV18 and TRBJ2-1. The CDR3 covers 14 residues. Germline CDR1 reads KGHSH; CDR2 reads LQKENI. CDR3 sequence reads: CASSSVGWGNEQFF.

The chain employs TRBV5-6 and TRBJ2-1. The CDR3 runs 15 residues. Germline V gene lookup returns CDR1 SGHDT and CDR2 YYEEEE. CDR3 residues: CASSLGGAHYNEQFF.

The chain uses TRBV18 and TRBJ2-7; TCRdb returns TRBD1, unconfirmable since there is no DNA. Germline V lookup: CDR1 KGHSH, CDR2 LQKENI. The CDR3 is made up of 15 amino acids. The CDR3 protein is CASSRGPGQAYEQYF.

The chain combines TRBV15 with TRBJ2-3; the D gene TCRdb calls, TRBD2, cannot be checked with no DNA. Per the germline V gene, CDR1 is LNHNV and CDR2 is YYDKDF (reference sequence). The CDR3 contains 16 residues. This chain's CDR3 is CATSSGLAGFTDTQYF.

The genes are TRBV5-1 and TRBJ2-1; TCRdb gives TRBD2 as the D gene, but with no DNA this cannot be confirmed. CDR1 is SGHRS and CDR2 is YFSETQ in the germline V gene. CDR3 size: 14 residues. CDR3 sequence: CASSLVEGYYEQFF.

V gene TRBV6-6 combines with J gene TRBJ1-5; TCRdb proposes TRBD1, but this gene call is untestable without DNA. The CDR3 totals 15 residues. From germline, CDR1 is MNHNY and CDR2 SVGAGI (reference sequence). The CDR3: CATSTPGGNNQPQHF.

This chain uses TRBV7-9 with TRBJ2-3; TCRdb's D call of TRBD2 is untestable without DNA. The germline gives CDR1 SEHNR, CDR2 FQNEAQ (reference sequence). This CDR3 spans 16 amino acids. This chain's CDR3 is CASSAGLAGGSDTQYF. Full variable domain (remainder filled in from reference TRBV7-9 and TRBJ2-3): DTGVSQNPRHKITKRGQNVTFRCDPISEHNRLYWYRQTLGQGPEFLTYFQNEAQLEKSRLLSDRFSAERPKGSFSTLEIQRTEQGDSAMYLCASSAGLAGGSDTQYFGPGTRLTVL.

The CDR3 sequence: CATKASLAGRDEQFF. This chain links TRBV24-1 with TRBJ2-1; the TCRdb call, TRBD2, lacks DNA for checking. The CDR3 is 15 amino acids. Germline CDR1 and CDR2: KGHDR and SFDVKD.

The V gene is TRBV7-9, the J gene TRBJ2-1; TCRdb selects TRBD1, and the lack of DNA leaves this call unchecked. This CDR3 is built from 18 residues. Germline V gene lookup returns CDR1 SEHNR and CDR2 FQNEAQ (reference sequence). The CDR3 protein is CASRQDRGLVYSYNEQFF.

This chain connects TRBV29-1 to TRBJ1-2; the TRBD1 assignment by TCRdb is unverifiable without DNA. From germline, CDR1 is SQVTM and CDR2 ANQGSEA. The CDR3 has 12 residues. This chain's CDR3 is CSVEGGGRGYTF.

The V call is TRBV9, the J call TRBJ2-3. Germline V gene lookup returns CDR1 SGDLS and CDR2 YYNGEE. This CDR3 spans 13 amino acids. The CDR3 sequence is CASSVGGIATQYF.

V is TRBV11-2 and J is TRBJ2-2; the TCRdb call, TRBD2, lacks DNA for checking. This CDR3 spans 16 amino acids. Germline V gene data show CDR1 as SGHAT and CDR2 as FQNNGV. CDR3 protein: CASPDRLAGNTGELFF. The full variable domain, in which reference TRBV11-2 and TRBJ2-2 provide the parts outside the CDR3, is EAGVAQSPRYKIIEKRQSVAFWCNPISGHATLYWYQQILGQGPKLLIQFQNNGVVDDSQLPKDRFSAERLKGVDSTLKIQPAKLEDSAVYLCASPDRLAGNTGELFFGEGSRLTVL.

This chain links TRBV19 with TRBJ1-5. Germline assignment: CDR1 LNHDA and CDR2 SQIVND (reference sequence). The CDR3 consists of 15 residues. The CDR3 sequence is CASSIGDYSNQPQHF. Based on the CDR3 plus reference TRBV19 and TRBJ1-5, the full variable domain is DGGITQSPKYLFRKEGQNVTLSCEQNLNHDAMYWYRQDPGQGLRLIYYSQIVNDFQKGDIAEGYSVSREKKESFPLTVTSAQKNPTAFYLCASSIGDYSNQPQHFGDGTRLSIL.

The CDR3: CASSPAGADGEGFYNEQFF. The V gene is TRBV7-9, the J gene TRBJ2-1. This CDR3 is 19 amino acids long. Germline CDR1 reads SEHNR; CDR2 reads FQNEAQ (reference sequence). Full variable domain (missing parts from reference TRBV7-9 and TRBJ2-1): DTGVSQNPRHKITKRGQNVTFRCDPISEHNRLYWYRQTLGQGPEFLTYFQNEAQLEKSRLLSDRFSAERPKGSFSTLEIQRTEQGDSAMYLCASSPAGADGEGFYNEQFFGPGTRLTVL.

The chain has TRBV27 and TRBJ2-2; TCRdb picks TRBD2, but there is no DNA to check that call. In germline, CDR1 is MNHEY, CDR2 SMNVEV (reference sequence). There are 16 residues in the CDR3. This chain's CDR3 is CASSAEGWDLTGELFF.

The V call is TRBV7-9, the J call TRBJ2-3; TCRdb lists TRBD1, though no DNA is available to test this call. This CDR3 is built from 16 residues. CDR1 and CDR2 from the germline V gene are SEHNR and FQNEAQ (reference sequence). The CDR3: CASSPRPGRYTDTQYF.